This record covers a single T cell receptor (beta chain). Its cognate antigen is unknown. These data originate in a study of graft-versus-host responses after intestinal transplantation. General study results and limits: GvH clones occurred in recipient marrow; some first appeared in ileum or blood. Graft-donor T cell macrochimerism coincided with high graft-versus-host to host-versus-graft clonal ratios in allografts.

CDR1 and CDR2 from the germline V gene are PRHDT and FYEKMQ (reference sequence). The CDR3 has 12 residues. The V gene lost 6 bases and the J gene lost 7 bases, with 13 bases spanning the gap. Using immunoSEQ multiplex PCR, the repertoire was profiled, and TCRdb retains in-frame clones only, with some absent. The repertoire consists of about 120,000 clones, with 85% to 95% occurring once and the leading ten covering more than 2.5%. V and J are TRBV13 and TRBJ2-7; TRBD2 might be the D (5 bases). The sample was unstimulated CD8+ T cells sorted from spleen or lymph node cells, taken before intestinal transplant. The TCR sequence derives from a human donor who received an intestinal transplant. The CDR3 nucleotides are TGTGCCAGCAGTCCGCCGGGAAGGGAGCAGTACTTC. It encodes CASSPPGREQYF.